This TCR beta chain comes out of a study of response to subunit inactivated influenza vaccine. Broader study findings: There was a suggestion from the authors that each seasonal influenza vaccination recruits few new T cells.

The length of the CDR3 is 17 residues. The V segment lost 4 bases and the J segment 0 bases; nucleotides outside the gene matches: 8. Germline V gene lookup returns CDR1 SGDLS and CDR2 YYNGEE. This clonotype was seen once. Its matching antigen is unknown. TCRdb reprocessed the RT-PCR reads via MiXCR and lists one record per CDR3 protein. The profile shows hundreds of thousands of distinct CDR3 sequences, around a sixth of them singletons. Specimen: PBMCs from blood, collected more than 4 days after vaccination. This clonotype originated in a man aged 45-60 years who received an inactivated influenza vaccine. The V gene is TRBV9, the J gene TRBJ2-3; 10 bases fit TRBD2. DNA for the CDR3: TGTGCCAGCAGCTTCCGAGGACTAGCGGCTAGCACAGATACGCAGTATTTT. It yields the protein CASSFRGLAASTDTQYF.